The source of this TCR beta chain is a study of blood T cell repertoires in COVID-19. In the study's own analysis: Reference gene primer amplification gave estimated nucleated cell counts. Here immunoSEQ multiplex PCR was the method, and the copy in TCRdb shows in-frame clones only, minus some. For V, J and clone size, that table is used; D and trimming come from the DNA. The sample has fewer than 350,000 clones, 75% to 90% seen once. CDR1 MNHNS and CDR2 SASEGT come from the germline V gene. The V and J ends lost 0 bases and 9 bases, in that order; junction bases with no gene match: 13. CDR3 length: 17 residues. Ages ranged from about 18 to 100 years, with residence in about two dozen US areas.

The V call is TRBV6-1, the J call TRBJ2-1, with 8 bases lining up with TRBD2. The source material was PBMCs or T cells enriched from blood (not recorded which). The receptor was derived from a man in his 60s who had recovered from COVID-19. In DNA form, the CDR3 reads TGTGCCAGCAGTGAAGCGCTCTGGACTAGCTCAAGAAGTGAGCAGTTCTTC. Its protein is CASSEALWTSSRSEQFF.